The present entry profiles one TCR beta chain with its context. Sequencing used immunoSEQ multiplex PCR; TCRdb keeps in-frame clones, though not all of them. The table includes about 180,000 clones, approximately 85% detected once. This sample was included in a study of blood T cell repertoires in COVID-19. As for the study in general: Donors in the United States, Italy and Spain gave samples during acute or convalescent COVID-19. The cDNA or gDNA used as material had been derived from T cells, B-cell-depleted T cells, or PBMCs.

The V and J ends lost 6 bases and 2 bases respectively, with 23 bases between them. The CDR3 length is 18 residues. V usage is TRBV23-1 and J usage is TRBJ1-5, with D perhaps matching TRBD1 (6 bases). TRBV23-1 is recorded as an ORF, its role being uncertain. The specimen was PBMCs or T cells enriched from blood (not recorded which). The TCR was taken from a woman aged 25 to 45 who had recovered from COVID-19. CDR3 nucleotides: TGCGCCAGCAGCCTTGGGACAACTAGAGGGGAGCGCAATCAGCCCCAGCATTTT. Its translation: CASSLGTTRGERNQPQHF.